The TCR beta chain described here comes from a study of Ad26.COV2.S vaccination and SARS-CoV-2 variants (dated by TCRdb to 2020 to 2023). Concerning the study at large: Vaccine-arm donors came from COV1001, a multicentre, randomized, double-blind, placebo-controlled phase I-IIa trial of Ad26.COV2.S in healthy adults. Ad26.COV2.S was given intramuscularly at 5x10^10 or 1x10^11 viral particles, as a single shot or as two shots 56 days apart. A total of some 30 samples were included in the TCR-sequenced set, comprising 19 Ad26.COV2.S vaccine recipients, 5 placebo recipients and 8 SARS-CoV-2 convalescent individuals. Blinding of investigators to trial group allocation was maintained during experiments and outcome assessment. Trial participants were randomized into five groups of five, in which low-dose or high-dose Ad26.COV2.S was given once or twice, or placebo was given on both occasions. TCRbeta repertoire sequencing was used to assess the specificity and breadth of SARS-CoV-2-reactive T cell receptors after Ad26.COV2.S vaccination.

The treatment or condition label, read with the paper, signifies: roughly 19 received Ad26.COV2.S at low or high dose, single or two shots; several received placebo; per-sample allocation not given. Repertoires of vaccine and placebo recipients were sequenced from samples collected on day 63 after the first injection. Cohort 1b enrolled roughly 25 adults aged 18-55 years at a single site in Boston, USA, between 29 July and 7 August 2020. Ad26.COV2.S consisted of a replication-incompetent adenovirus type 26 vector by which a prefusion-stabilized SARS-CoV-2 spike protein from the original Wuhan strain was expressed. CDR3 length: 16 amino acids, cysteine to phenylalanine. Only the CDR3 part of the read is kept: 48 bases, read in frame from the first base. V loses 2 bases, J loses 1 base, and the germline ends lie 11 bases apart. From the germline V gene, CDR1 is KGHSH and CDR2 is LQKENI. Here is what the overall study found, with its caveats: After vaccination, substantial breadth of spike-specific CD8+ and CD4+ T cell responses was reported. Comparing responses between vaccine doses or regimens was not something the study was powered to do. It was noted by the authors that total T cell responses may have been underestimated by the TCR breadth and depth analyses. Ad26.COV2.S recipients had higher spike-specific TCR breadth than placebo recipients (P = 0.0014). Vaccine and placebo recipients had comparable non-spike TCR breadth, which fits with the vaccine containing only spike.

The immunoSEQ Assay was the method used to sequence TCRbeta CDR3 regions. After extraction, genomic DNA underwent amplification by bias-controlled multiplex PCR, followed by high-throughput sequencing. The original methods were these. Collapsing and filtering of sequences were performed to quantify the absolute abundance of each unique TCRbeta CDR3 region. T cell fraction was estimated by normalization of TCRbeta template counts to usable DNA, with usable DNA being measured through amplification of reference genes present in all nucleated cells. Repertoire TCRs were annotated as SARS-CoV-2-specific by exact matching of V gene, CDR3 amino acid sequence and J gene to a known reactive TCR set. The reference SARS-CoV-2 TCR set came from MIRA and was filtered for enrichment in COVID-19-positive ImmuneCODE repertoires, removing public or cross-reactive TCRs. Using the MIRA antigens, annotated TCRs were further analysed by specific ORF or by position within an ORF. Breadth was defined as annotated unique rearrangements over total unique productive rearrangements; depth was the summed frequency of those rearrangements. Group comparisons of TCR breadth used two-sided Wilcoxon rank-sum tests. TCRdb obtained this table from immuneACCESS and retained in-frame rearrangements with V and J assigned. These tables miss some clones; where compared with another copy, unresolved V genes account for less than half of the shortfall, and the remainder is unexplained. Clone size and V and J calls were adopted from that table, with D and trimming inferred from the DNA. The sample table holds 300,000 to 400,000 clones, of which more than 75% were seen once. The ten largest account for roughly 3.3% of the sample.

As concerns this clone: The antigen it binds to is not known. Base qualities were left out, and no much larger clone turns up one base away.

The receptor was isolated from a person aged 18 to 65 who received the Ad26.COV2.S COVID-19 vaccine or a placebo. The chain was built from TRBV18 and TRBJ2-2; the D segment cannot be called with confidence. The sample consisted of peripheral blood, taken in a trial of Ad26.COV2.S vaccine versus placebo. CDR3 reads: CASSPSVRGNTGELFF. DNA sequence: TGTGCCAGCTCACCAAGCGTCCGAGGGAACACCGGGGAGCTGTTTTTT.